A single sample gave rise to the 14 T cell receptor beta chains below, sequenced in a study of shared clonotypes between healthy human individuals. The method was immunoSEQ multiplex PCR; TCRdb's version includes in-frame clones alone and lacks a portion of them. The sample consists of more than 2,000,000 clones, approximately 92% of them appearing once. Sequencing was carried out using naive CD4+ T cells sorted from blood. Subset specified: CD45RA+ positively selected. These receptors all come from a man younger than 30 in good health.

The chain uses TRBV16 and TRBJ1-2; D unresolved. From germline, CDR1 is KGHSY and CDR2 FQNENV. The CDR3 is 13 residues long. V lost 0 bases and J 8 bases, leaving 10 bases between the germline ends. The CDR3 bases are TGTGCCAGCAGCCAATCCACGGTTGGGGGCTACACCTTC. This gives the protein CASSQSTVGGYTF.

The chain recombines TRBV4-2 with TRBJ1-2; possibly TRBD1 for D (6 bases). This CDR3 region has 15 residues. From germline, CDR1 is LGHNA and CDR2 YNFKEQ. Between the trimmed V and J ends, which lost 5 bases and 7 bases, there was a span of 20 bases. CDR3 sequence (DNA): TGTGCCAGCAGCGCAGTTGAAGGCAGGGGCGGTGGCTACACCTTC. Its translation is CASSAVEGRGGGYTF.

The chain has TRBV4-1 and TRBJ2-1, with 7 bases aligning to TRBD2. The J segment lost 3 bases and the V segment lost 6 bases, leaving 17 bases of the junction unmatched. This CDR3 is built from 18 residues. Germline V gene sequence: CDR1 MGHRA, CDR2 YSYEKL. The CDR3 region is CASRAVGGGQRGYNEQFF. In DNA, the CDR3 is TGCGCCAGCAGGGCGGTAGGCGGCGGCCAGCGGGGCTACAATGAGCAGTTCTTC.

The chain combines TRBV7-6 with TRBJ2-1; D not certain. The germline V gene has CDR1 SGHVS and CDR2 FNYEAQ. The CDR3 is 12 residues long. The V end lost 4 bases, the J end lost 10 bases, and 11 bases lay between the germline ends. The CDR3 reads CASSSAGPEQFF. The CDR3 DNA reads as TGTGCCAGCAGCTCCGCTGGACCAGAGCAGTTCTTC. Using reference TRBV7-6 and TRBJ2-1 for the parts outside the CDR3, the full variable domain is GAGVSQSPRYKVTKRGQDVALRCDPISGHVSLYWYRQALGQGPEFLTYFNYEAQQDKSGLPNDRFSAERPEGSISTLTIQRTEQRDSAMYRCASSSAGPEQFFGPGTRLTVL.

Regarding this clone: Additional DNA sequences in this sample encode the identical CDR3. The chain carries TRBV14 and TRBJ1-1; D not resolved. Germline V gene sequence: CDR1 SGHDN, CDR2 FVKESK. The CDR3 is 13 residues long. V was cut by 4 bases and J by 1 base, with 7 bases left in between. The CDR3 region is CASSRQENTEAFF. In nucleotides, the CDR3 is TGTGCCAGCAGCCGCCAGGAGAACACTGAAGCTTTCTTT.

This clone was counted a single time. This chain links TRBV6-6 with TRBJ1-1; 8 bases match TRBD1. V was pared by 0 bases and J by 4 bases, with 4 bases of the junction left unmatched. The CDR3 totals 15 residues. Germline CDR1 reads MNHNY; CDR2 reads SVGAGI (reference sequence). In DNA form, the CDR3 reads TGTGCCAGCAGTTACTCGGGACAGGCACGCACTGAAGCTTTCTTT. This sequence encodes CASSYSGQARTEAFF.

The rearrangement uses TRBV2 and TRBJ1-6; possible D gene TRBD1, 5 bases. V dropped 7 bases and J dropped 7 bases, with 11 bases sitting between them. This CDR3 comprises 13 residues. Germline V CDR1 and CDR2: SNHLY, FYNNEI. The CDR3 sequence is CASKEGPNSPLHF. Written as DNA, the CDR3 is TGTGCCAGCAAGGAGGGGCCCAATTCACCCCTCCACTTT.

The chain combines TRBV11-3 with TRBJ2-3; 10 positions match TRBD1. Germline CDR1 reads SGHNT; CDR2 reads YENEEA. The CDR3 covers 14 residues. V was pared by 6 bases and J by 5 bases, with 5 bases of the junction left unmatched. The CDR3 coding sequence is TGTGCCAGCAGTCTGACAGGGGGCTTAGATACGCAGTATTTT. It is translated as CASSLTGGLDTQYF.

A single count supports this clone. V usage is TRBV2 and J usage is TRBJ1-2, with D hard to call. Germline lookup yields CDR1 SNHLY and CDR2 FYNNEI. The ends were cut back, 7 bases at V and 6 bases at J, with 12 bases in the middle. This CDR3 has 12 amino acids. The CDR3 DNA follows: TGTGCCAGCACTCGACAAGTAGATGGCTACACCTTC. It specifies CASTRQVDGYTF.

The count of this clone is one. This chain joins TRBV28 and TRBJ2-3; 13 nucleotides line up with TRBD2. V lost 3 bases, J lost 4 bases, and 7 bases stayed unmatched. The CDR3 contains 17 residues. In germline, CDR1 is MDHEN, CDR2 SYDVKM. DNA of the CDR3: TGTGCCAGCAGTTTTCCCTTACTAGCGGGGGGGTCAGATACGCAGTATTTT. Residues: CASSFPLLAGGSDTQYF.

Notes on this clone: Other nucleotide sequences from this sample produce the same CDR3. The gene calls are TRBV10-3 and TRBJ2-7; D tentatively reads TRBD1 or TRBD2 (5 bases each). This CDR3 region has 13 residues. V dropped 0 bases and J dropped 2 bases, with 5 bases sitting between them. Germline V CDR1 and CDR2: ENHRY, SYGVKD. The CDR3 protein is CAISESGPYEQYF. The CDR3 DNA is TGTGCCATCAGTGAGTCGGGACCCTACGAGCAGTACTTC.

CDR3 nucleotide sequence: TGTGCCAGTACCCCGGGTAGGGACTCCGGGGTCACAGATACGCAGTATTTT. Protein: CASTPGRDSGVTDTQYF. V is TRBV7-9 and J is TRBJ2-3; D may be TRBD2 (6 bases). Trimming left V 9 bases short and J 2 bases short, with 24 bases between. The germline V gene has CDR1 SEHNR and CDR2 FQNEAQ (reference sequence). This CDR3 is built from 17 residues.

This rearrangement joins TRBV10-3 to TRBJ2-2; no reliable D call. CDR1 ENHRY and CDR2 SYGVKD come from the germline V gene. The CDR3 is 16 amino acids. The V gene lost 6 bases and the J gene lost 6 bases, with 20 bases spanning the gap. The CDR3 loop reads CAIRSAPNYKAGELFF. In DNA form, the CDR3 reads TGTGCCATCAGGAGTGCACCAAACTACAAGGCCGGGGAGCTGTTTTTT.

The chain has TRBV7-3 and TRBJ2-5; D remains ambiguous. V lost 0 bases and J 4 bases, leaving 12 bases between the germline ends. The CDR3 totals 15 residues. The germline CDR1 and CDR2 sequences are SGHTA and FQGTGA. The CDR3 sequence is CASSLTGRVAETQYF. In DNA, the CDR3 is TGTGCCAGCAGCTTAACGGGCAGAGTCGCAGAGACCCAGTACTTC.